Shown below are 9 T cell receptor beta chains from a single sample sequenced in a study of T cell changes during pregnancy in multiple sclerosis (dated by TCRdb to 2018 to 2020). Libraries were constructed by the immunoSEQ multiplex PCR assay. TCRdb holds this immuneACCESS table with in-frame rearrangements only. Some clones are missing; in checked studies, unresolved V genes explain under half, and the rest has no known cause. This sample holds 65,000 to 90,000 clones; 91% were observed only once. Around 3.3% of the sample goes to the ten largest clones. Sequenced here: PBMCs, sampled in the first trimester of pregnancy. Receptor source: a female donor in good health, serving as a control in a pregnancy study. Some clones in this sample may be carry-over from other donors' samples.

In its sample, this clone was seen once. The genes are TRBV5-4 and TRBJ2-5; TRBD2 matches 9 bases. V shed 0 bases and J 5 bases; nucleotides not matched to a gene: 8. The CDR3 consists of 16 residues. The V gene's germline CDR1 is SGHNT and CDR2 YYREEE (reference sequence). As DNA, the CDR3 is TGTGCCAGCAGCTTGGCTGGCGGGGGGGTAGACGAGACCCAGTACTTC. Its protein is CASSLAGGGVDETQYF.

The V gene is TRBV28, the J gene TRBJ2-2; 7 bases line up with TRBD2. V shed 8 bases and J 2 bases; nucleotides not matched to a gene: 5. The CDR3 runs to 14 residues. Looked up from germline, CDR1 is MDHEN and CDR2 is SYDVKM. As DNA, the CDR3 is TGTGCCAGCGGGAGGGCGACTAACACCGGGGAGCTGTTTTTT. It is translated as CASGRATNTGELFF.

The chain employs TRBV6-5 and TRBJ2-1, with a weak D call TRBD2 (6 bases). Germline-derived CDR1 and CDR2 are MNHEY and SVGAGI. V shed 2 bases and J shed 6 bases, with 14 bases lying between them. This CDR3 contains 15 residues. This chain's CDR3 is CASSYGGTRGNEQFF. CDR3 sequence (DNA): TGTGCCAGCAGTTACGGGGGGACTCGGGGCAATGAGCAGTTCTTC.

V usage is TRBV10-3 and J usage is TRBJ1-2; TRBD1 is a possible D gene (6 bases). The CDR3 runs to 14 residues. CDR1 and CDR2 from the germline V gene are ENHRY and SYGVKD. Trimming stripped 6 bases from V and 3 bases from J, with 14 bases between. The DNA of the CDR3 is TGTGCCATCAGGAAGCAGGGGAGGGACTATGGCTACACCTTC. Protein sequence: CAIRKQGRDYGYTF.

The CDR3 nucleotides are TGTGCCAGCTCACCCCAGGCTGAGGAGACCCAGTACTTC. It translates to CASSPQAEETQYF. The rearrangement links TRBV18 to TRBJ2-5; D is undetermined. Trimming pared 3 bases from V and 5 bases from J, leaving 10 bases between. Germline V gene data show CDR1 as KGHSH and CDR2 as LQKENI. The CDR3 loop spans 13 amino acids.

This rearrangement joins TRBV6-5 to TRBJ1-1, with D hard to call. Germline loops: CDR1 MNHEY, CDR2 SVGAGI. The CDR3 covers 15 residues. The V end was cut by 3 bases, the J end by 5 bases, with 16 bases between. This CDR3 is CASSYPRFGGTEAFF. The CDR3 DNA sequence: TGTGCCAGCAGTTATCCGAGGTTCGGCGGAACTGAAGCTTTCTTT.

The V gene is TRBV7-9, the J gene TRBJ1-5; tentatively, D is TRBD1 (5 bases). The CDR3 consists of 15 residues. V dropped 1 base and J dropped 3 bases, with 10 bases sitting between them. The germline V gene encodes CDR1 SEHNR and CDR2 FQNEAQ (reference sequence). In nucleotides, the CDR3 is TGTGCCAGCAGCTTAGACGGGGGGGACAATCAGCCCCAGCATTTT. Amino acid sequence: CASSLDGGDNQPQHF.

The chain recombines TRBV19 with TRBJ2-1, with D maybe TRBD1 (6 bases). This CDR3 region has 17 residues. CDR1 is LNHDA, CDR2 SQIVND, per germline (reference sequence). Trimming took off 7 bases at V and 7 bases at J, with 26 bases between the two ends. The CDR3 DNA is TGTGCCAGTACCAAATCAAGGGCAGCCAGAACAGGGAATGAGCAGTTCTTC. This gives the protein CASTKSRAARTGNEQFF.

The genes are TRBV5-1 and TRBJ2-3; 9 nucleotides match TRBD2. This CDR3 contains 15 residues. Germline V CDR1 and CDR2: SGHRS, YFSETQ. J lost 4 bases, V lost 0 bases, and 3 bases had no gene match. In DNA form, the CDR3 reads TGCGCCAGCAGCTTGGTTTTAGCGGGAGCAGATACGCAGTATTTT. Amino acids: CASSLVLAGADTQYF.